This passage covers 14 T cell receptor beta chains from one sample sequenced in a study of cytomegalovirus exposure and HLA in healthy donors. Primers included in the PCR were 60 Vbeta and 13 Jbeta primers. Generated by immunoSEQ multiplex PCR, the TCRdb table keeps only in-frame clones and is missing some. The sample has some 200,000 clones; around 78% are singletons. The sequencing input was PBMCs. The receptor source for this set is a woman younger than 45 in good health and CMV-seropositive.

The gene calls are TRBV7-2 and TRBJ2-7; TRBD2 matches 9 bases. The germline gives CDR1 SGHTA, CDR2 FQGNSA. After removal of 4 bases from V and 3 bases from J, the junction contained 7 bases not matched to a gene. The CDR3 is 15 amino acids. The CDR3 protein is CASSSSGGPLYEQYF. For the CDR3, the DNA is TGTGCCAGCAGCTCCAGCGGGGGGCCCCTCTACGAGCAGTACTTC.

The V call is TRBV7-9, the J call TRBJ2-1, with D perhaps matching TRBD1 (5 bases). Trimming removed 8 bases at V and 6 bases at J, with 14 bases between. The CDR3 is 13 amino acids. The germline V gene encodes CDR1 SEHNR and CDR2 FQNEAQ (reference sequence). The CDR3 loop reads CASALAGSNEQFF. The DNA of the CDR3 is TGTGCCAGCGCTTTAGCAGGGTCCAATGAGCAGTTCTTC.

This clone occurred a few times. J is TRBJ1-5 and V is TRBV6-6, with no clear D. This CDR3 has 14 residues. The germline CDR1 and CDR2 sequences are MNHNY and SVGAGI (reference sequence). Trimming shortened V by 2 bases and J by 6 bases, and 11 bases separated the two germline ends. CDR3 region: CASSYGGPGQPQHF. In DNA, the CDR3 is TGTGCCAGCAGTTACGGAGGGCCGGGTCAGCCCCAGCATTTT.

The chain uses TRBV6-5 and TRBJ1-2; possibly TRBD1 for D (6 bases). The V end lost 10 bases, the J end lost 6 bases, and 18 bases lay between the germline ends. The germline V gene has CDR1 MNHEY and CDR2 SVGAGI. This CDR3 region has 13 residues. The CDR3: CAIHSGPGDGYTF. In DNA form, the CDR3 reads TGTGCCATCCACTCTGGGCCAGGGGATGGCTACACCTTC.

The chain employs TRBV9 and TRBJ1-1; D is perhaps TRBD1 (6 bases). This CDR3 has 14 amino acids. V was cut by 2 bases and J by 2 bases, with 10 bases left in between. The germline V gene encodes CDR1 SGDLS and CDR2 YYNGEE. The CDR3 reads CASSVLTGNTEAFF. CDR3 in DNA: TGTGCCAGCAGCGTCCTGACAGGTAACACTGAAGCTTTCTTT.

The chain joins TRBV10-3 to TRBJ2-1; a possible D gene is TRBD2 (6 bases). V lost 4 bases, J lost 5 bases, and 18 bases lay in between. This CDR3 is 16 amino acids long. The V gene's germline CDR1 is ENHRY and CDR2 SYGVKD. The DNA for the CDR3 is TGTGCCATCAGTGGACTGCAAGGACTACCCAACAATGAGCAGTTCTTC. This sequence encodes CAISGLQGLPNNEQFF.

The rearrangement uses TRBV28 and TRBJ1-6; D remains ambiguous. Trimming removed 3 bases at V and 8 bases at J, with 17 bases between. The germline V gene encodes CDR1 MDHEN and CDR2 SYDVKM. The CDR3 spans 16 residues. The chain's CDR3 is CASSFWGTGRDSPLHF. Written as DNA, the CDR3 is TGTGCCAGCAGTTTTTGGGGTACTGGGAGGGATTCACCCCTCCACTTT.

A note on this clone: Mismatch with germline at one junction end may stem from a read error. The rearrangement uses TRBV7-9 and TRBJ1-4; possible D gene TRBD1, 5 bases. CDR1 SEHNR and CDR2 FQNEAQ come from the germline V gene (reference sequence). The CDR3 is 12 residues long. The CDR3 sequence is CSSSLGREKLFF. As DNA, the CDR3 is TGTTCCAGCAGCCTGGGGCGAGAAAAACTGTTTTTT.

The V gene is TRBV4-3, the J gene TRBJ1-2; 9 bases are shared with TRBD1. The CDR3 extends over 15 amino acids. In germline, CDR1 is LGHNA, CDR2 YSLEER. V was pared by 3 bases and J by 3 bases, with 5 bases of the junction left unmatched. The CDR3 coding sequence is TGCGCCAGCAGCCAGAACAGGGGGCTCCACTATGGCTACACCTTC. This gives the protein CASSQNRGLHYGYTF.

The chain links TRBV27 to TRBJ2-7, with D possibly TRBD1 on 7 matching bases. Germline V gene sequence: CDR1 MNHEY, CDR2 SMNVEV (reference sequence). This CDR3 spans 14 amino acids. Trimming cost V 3 bases and J 4 bases, with 13 bases left between them. The CDR3 is CASSFSGRGYEQYF. CDR3 coding DNA: TGTGCCAGCAGTTTTAGCGGCAGGGGGTACGAGCAGTACTTC.

This clone is a singleton in its sample. The V gene is TRBV27, the J gene TRBJ2-5; TRBD2 agrees at 9 bases. This CDR3 region has 13 residues. In germline, CDR1 is MNHEY, CDR2 SMNVEV (reference sequence). V lost 5 bases, J lost 7 bases, and 5 bases stayed unmatched. CDR3 residues: CASSPLAGRTQYF. The CDR3 nucleotides read TGTGCCAGCAGTCCCCTAGCGGGGCGGACCCAGTACTTC.

The chain couples TRBV18 to TRBJ2-5; D possibly corresponds to TRBD1 (6 bases). The CDR3 has 13 amino acids. Germline CDR1 KGHSH, CDR2 LQKENI. The V and J ends lost 3 bases and 2 bases respectively, with 7 bases between them. CDR3 protein: CASSPDSQETQYF. The CDR3 nucleotides are TGTGCCAGCTCACCGGACAGTCAAGAGACCCAGTACTTC.

J is TRBJ1-2 and V is TRBV30; D unclear. This CDR3 is 13 amino acids long. V lost 5 bases and J 8 bases, leaving 18 bases between the germline ends. Germline values: CDR1 GTSNPN, CDR2 SVGIG (reference sequence). CDR3 sequence: CAWGPGSSLGYTF. In nucleotides, the CDR3 is TGTGCCTGGGGCCCGGGTTCATCCCTAGGCTACACCTTC.

V and J are TRBV19 and TRBJ1-1; D is uncertain. The CDR3 covers 13 residues. The V gene lost 5 bases and the J gene lost 0 bases, with 7 bases spanning the gap. Germline V CDR1 and CDR2: LNHDA, SQIVND (reference sequence). The CDR3 coding sequence is TGTGCCAGTAGTCCGTACATGAACACTGAAGCTTTCTTT. It is translated as CASSPYMNTEAFF.